These 14 T cell receptor beta chains were all obtained from the same sample, sequenced in a study of cytotoxic CD8 clonotypes in ibrutinib-treated CLL. Sequencing used immunoSEQ multiplex PCR; TCRdb keeps in-frame clones, though not all of them. There are just over 200,000 clones in the sample; about four fifths occur only once, and over 9.5% lies in the top ten. Sequences were derived from PBMCs, sampled after 12 months of ibrutinib treatment. These receptors were obtained from a human donor with chronic lymphocytic leukemia.

CDR3 sequence reads: CASSIGQGRTNEKLFF. CDR3 DNA sequence: TGTGCCAGTAGTATCGGACAGGGGAGGACTAATGAAAAACTGTTTTTT. The rearrangement joins TRBV19 to TRBJ1-4, with 9 bases that match TRBD1. Per the germline V gene, CDR1 is LNHDA and CDR2 is SQIVND (reference sequence). The trim removed 3 bases at V and 2 bases at J, leaving 4 bases unmatched. The CDR3 runs to 16 residues. The full variable domain, rest sourced from reference TRBV19 and TRBJ1-4, is DGGITQSPKYLFRKEGQNVTLSCEQNLNHDAMYWYRQDPGQGLRLIYYSQIVNDFQKGDIAEGYSVSREKKESFPLTVTSAQKNPTAFYLCASSIGQGRTNEKLFFGSGTQLSVL.

The J gene is TRBJ2-7, the V gene TRBV5-1; 11 bases fit TRBD2. The germline CDR1 and CDR2 sequences are SGHRS and YFSETQ. V lost 0 bases to trimming and J lost 0 bases; unmatched junction nucleotides: 2. The CDR3 runs 16 residues. The CDR3 protein is CASSLGTSGSSYEQYF. In nucleotides, the CDR3 is TGCGCCAGCAGCTTGGGCACTAGCGGGAGCTCCTACGAGCAGTACTTC.

There are a few counts of this clone. The chain is built from TRBV19 and TRBJ1-5; perhaps TRBD1 as D (5 bases). The ends were cut back, 3 bases at V and 12 bases at J, with 15 bases in the middle. The length of the CDR3 is 13 residues. Germline V gene lookup returns CDR1 LNHDA and CDR2 SQIVND (reference sequence). CDR3 amino acids: CASSIIGAGDQHF. The CDR3 DNA reads TGTGCCAGTAGTATTATTGGGGCAGGAGACCAGCATTTT.

The J gene is TRBJ2-1, the V gene TRBV4-1; D might be TRBD2 (7 bases). The length of the CDR3 is 18 residues. Germline V gene sequence: CDR1 MGHRA, CDR2 YSYEKL. V lost 3 bases to trimming and J lost 2 bases, with 20 bases between them. Here the CDR3 reads CASSQMGTSGTTYNEQFF. As DNA, the CDR3 is TGCGCCAGCAGCCAGATGGGTACAAGCGGGACAACCTACAATGAGCAGTTCTTC.

V usage is TRBV6-1 and J usage is TRBJ2-7; TRBD2 agrees at 8 bases. Germline V gives CDR1 MNHNS, CDR2 SASEGT. The CDR3 has 14 residues. V trimming: 8 bases; J trimming: 6 bases; junction bases outside the gene matches: 12. For the CDR3, the DNA is TGTGCCAGCTCGTTAAGCGGGAGCGGAAGCGAGCAGTACTTC. Encoded protein: CASSLSGSGSEQYF.

V is TRBV10-3 and J is TRBJ1-1, with 9 nucleotides matching TRBD1. Unmatched junction bases numbered 2, after V lost 2 bases and J lost 4 bases. Germline V gene lookup returns CDR1 ENHRY and CDR2 SYGVKD. This CDR3 has 14 amino acids. CDR3 nucleotide sequence: TGTGCCATCAGTGAGACAGGGGGCGGCACTGAAGCTTTCTTT. Translating it yields CAISETGGGTEAFF.

The rearrangement links TRBV30 to TRBJ1-5; D is ambiguous. Germline CDR1 reads GTSNPN; CDR2 reads SVGIG (reference sequence). Trimming left V 2 bases short and J 2 bases short, with 13 bases between. This CDR3 is 15 amino acids long. CDR3 coding DNA: TGTGCCTGGAGTCCCCACCCGTCAGGCAATCAGCCCCAGCATTTT. Translation: CAWSPHPSGNQPQHF.

The rearrangement uses TRBV6-5 and TRBJ1-1; the D is unclear. Germline loops: CDR1 MNHEY, CDR2 SVGAGI. The V gene lost 8 bases and the J gene lost 1 base, with 11 bases spanning the gap. This CDR3 has 13 residues. The CDR3: CASQNYGNTEAFF. The CDR3 nucleotides are TGTGCCAGCCAAAACTACGGGAACACTGAAGCTTTCTTT.

CDR3 sequence: CASSPRTGGQNEQYF. The CDR3 bases are TGTGCCAGCAGCCCCAGGACAGGGGGCCAGAACGAGCAGTACTTC. The chain links TRBV7-9 to TRBJ2-7, with TRBD1 identical over 11 bases. Germline V gene lookup returns CDR1 SEHNR and CDR2 FQNEAQ (reference sequence). The CDR3 is 15 residues long. J gave up 5 bases and V 5 bases, and 8 bases lay outside the gene matches.

This clone appeared a few times. The chain is built from TRBV5-1 and TRBJ2-2, with 14 bases identical to TRBD2. The CDR3 consists of 16 residues. V lost 4 bases, J lost 4 bases, and 3 bases stayed unmatched. CDR1 and CDR2 from the germline V gene are SGHRS and YFSETQ. The CDR3 coding sequence is TGCGCCAGCAGCCCGGGGACTAGCGGGAGCACCGGGGAGCTGTTTTTT. This translates into CASSPGTSGSTGELFF.

The CDR3, as DNA: TGTGCCTGGAGTGCCCTTCAGGGCGGGGAGCTGTTTTTT. Amino acid sequence: CAWSALQGGELFF. The rearrangement joins TRBV30 to TRBJ2-2, with D tentatively TRBD1 (5 bases). Germline values: CDR1 GTSNPN, CDR2 SVGIG (reference sequence). V was shortened by 1 base and J by 7 bases, with 10 bases between the two germline ends. The CDR3 runs 13 residues.

CDR3 sequence (DNA): TGTGCCACCGGGGGGGCGCCGGAGTACGAGCAGTACTTC. This translates into CATGGAPEYEQYF. The rearrangement joins TRBV10-3 to TRBJ2-7; 8 nucleotides align to TRBD2. The CDR3 runs to 13 residues. V lost 10 bases, J lost 4 bases, and 9 bases stayed unmatched. Germline V gene lookup returns CDR1 ENHRY and CDR2 SYGVKD.

The rearrangement uses TRBV5-1 and TRBJ2-1; 7 nucleotides agree with TRBD2. CDR3 length equals 14 residues. J gave up 8 bases and V 2 bases, and 7 bases lay outside the gene matches. In germline, CDR1 is SGHRS, CDR2 YFSETQ. CDR3 region: CASSLSGTVDEQFF. The CDR3 DNA follows: TGCGCCAGCAGCTTAAGCGGGACGGTGGATGAGCAGTTCTTC.

This chain connects TRBV10-1 to TRBJ2-1, with 11 bases identical to TRBD1. Germline values: CDR1 WNHNN, CDR2 SYGVQD (reference sequence). This CDR3 is 16 amino acids long. Losses at the gene ends were 4 bases for V and 5 bases for J; bases not matched to a gene: 7. The CDR3, as DNA: TGCGCCAGCAGTGGTTTTGGGACAGGGGGGAACAATGAGCAGTTCTTC. Its protein product is CASSGFGTGGNNEQFF.